This passage covers 7 T cell receptor beta chains from one sample sequenced in a study of Graves' ophthalmopathy and Graves' hyperthyroidism. RNA transcripts served as template for amplifying TCR beta CDR3 sequences. An opening RT-PCR round employed HTBI primers and preceded a second-round multiplex PCR. TCRdb passed the multiplex PCR reads through MiXCR, listing each CDR3 protein once. The repertoire holds 680,000 or so distinct CDR3 sequences, with about 24% as singletons. Material: peripheral blood. The receptors come from a woman aged 18-29 years with stable Graves' hyperthyroidism. Some clones in this sample may be carry-over from other donors' samples.

The chain employs TRBV12-3 or TRBV12-4 and TRBJ2-7; 10 nucleotides match TRBD2. V lost 5 bases, J lost 2 bases, and 6 bases stayed unmatched. This CDR3 contains 15 residues. DNA for the CDR3: TGTGCCAGCAGTCCCCCGGGACTAGCGACCTACGAGCAGTACTTC. It yields the protein CASSPPGLATYEQYF.

This clonotype was recorded many times. Its ends do not fully match the called genes, so a read error is possible. Here the CDR3 reads CASSYSGPYIPKNIKYF. The CDR3 region has the DNA TGTGCCAGCAGTTACTCGGGACCTTATATTCCCAAAAACATTAAGTACTTC. The genes are TRBV6-5 and TRBJ2-4; D possibly matches TRBD1 or TRBD2 (5 bases each). The CDR3 is made up of 17 amino acids. Looked up from germline, CDR1 is MNHEY and CDR2 is SVGAGI.

This clonotype was observed many times. This rearrangement joins TRBV4-1 to TRBJ1-2; D unresolved. Trimming left V 0 bases short and J 8 bases short, with 13 bases between. The CDR3 has 14 amino acids. Germline CDR1 reads MGHRA; CDR2 reads YSYEKL. CDR3 sequence reads: CASSQDLNGYGYTF. The CDR3, as DNA: TGCGCCAGCAGCCAAGATTTGAACGGGTACGGCTACACCTTC.

This clonotype was detected ten times or more. The chain combines TRBV10-1 with TRBJ1-1; D gene uncertain. V was trimmed by 3 bases and J by 7 bases, leaving 9 bases between them. The CDR3 has 12 residues. The germline V gene encodes CDR1 WNHNN and CDR2 SYGVQD (reference sequence). For the CDR3, the DNA is TGCGCCAGCAGTGATAGTGAATTTGAAGCTTTCTTT. Its protein is CASSDSEFEAFF.

Ten or more counts support this clonotype. V gene TRBV5-1 combines with J gene TRBJ1-2; the match to TRBD1 covers 7 bases. The V gene end was trimmed by 7 bases and the J gene end by 0 bases; junction bases not matched to a gene: 3. This CDR3 is built from 13 residues. In germline, CDR1 is SGHRS, CDR2 YFSETQ. The CDR3 reads CASSTGPNYGYTF. The DNA for the CDR3 is TGCGCCAGCTCGACAGGGCCTAACTATGGCTACACCTTC. The full variable domain, completed using reference TRBV5-1 and TRBJ1-2, is KAGVTQTPRYLIKTRGQQVTLSCSPISGHRSVSWYQQTPGQGLQFLFEYFSETQRNKGNFPGRFSGRQFSNSRSEMNVSTLELGDSALYLCASSTGPNYGYTFGSGTRLTVV.

This clonotype came up many times. J is TRBJ1-1 and V is TRBV27; D is possibly TRBD1 (5 bases). Trimming shortened V by 0 bases and J by 5 bases, and 13 bases separated the two germline ends. The CDR3 extends over 15 amino acids. Germline V CDR1 and CDR2: MNHEY, SMNVEV (reference sequence). Written as DNA, the CDR3 is TGTGCCAGCAGTTTATCATGGCAGGGTGGTACTGAAGCTTTCTTT. Protein: CASSLSWQGGTEAFF.

The CDR3 bases are TGTGCCAGTACGGAACAGGGTAGGTTCGTTCCTGAAGCTTTCTTT. It codes for CASTEQGRFVPEAFF. The rearrangement joins TRBV19 to TRBJ1-1; tentative D call: TRBD1 (6 bases). The CDR3 has 15 amino acids. Germline-derived CDR1 and CDR2 are LNHDA and SQIVND (reference sequence). Trimming removed 7 bases from V and 6 bases from J, with 21 bases in between.